What follows describes a single T cell receptor beta chain. No antigen is known for it. The data are from a study of T cell repertoires in cytomegalovirus infection. Study context: Carrying CMV and the relevant HLA type showed in public TCR beta signatures.

Overall study results and limits: Within the response measured ex vivo, HLA-C-restricted CMV-specific TCR beta clonotypes were dominant. Cumulative frequency (of public TCR beta family members) identified carriers of CMV plus the relevant HLA.

MiXCR, applied by TCRdb to the reads, yields one record per CDR3 protein. The table records roughly 640,000 distinct CDR3 sequences, 24% of them present only once. The CDR3 sequence is 15 residues long. The germline CDR1 and CDR2 sequences are SGHDN and FVKESK. Trimming left V 4 bases short and J 6 bases short, with 16 bases between. Sequencing was carried out using CD8+ T cells from PBMCs. The rearrangement uses TRBV14 and TRBJ2-1; D remains ambiguous. This clonotype originated in a human donor in good health (CMV status not recorded). Some clones in this sample may be carry-over from other donors' samples. DNA of the CDR3: TGTGCCAGCAGCCCCCAGGTTATGGCCCGCAATGAGCAGTTCTTC. This sequence encodes CASSPQVMARNEQFF.